This entry is about one T cell receptor (beta chain). Antigen unknown. These data come from a study of cytomegalovirus exposure and HLA in healthy donors. With 60 Vbeta and 13 Jbeta primers, the PCR was carried out. Clones were sequenced by immunoSEQ multiplex PCR, and TCRdb holds only the in-frame ones, with some missing. The sample features about 130,000 clones, with roughly 1.7% in its top ten. Germline CDR1 LNHDA, CDR2 SQIVND (reference sequence). The V gene lost 4 bases and the J gene lost 7 bases, with 10 bases spanning the gap. This CDR3 has 12 amino acids. Broader study findings: According to a later analysis, donors in an Asian-associated ancestry cluster reportedly had fewer N-insertions than the approximately 730-donor mean.

The sequence was collected from a woman aged 40 to 50 in good health and CMV-seropositive. What was sequenced was PBMCs. This chain joins TRBV19 and TRBJ1-1; D unresolved. The CDR3 region has the DNA TGTGCCAGTAGTAGTACAGTGCATGAAGCTTTCTTT. Protein: CASSSTVHEAFF. The variable domain in full, with the rest retrieved from reference TRBV19 and TRBJ1-1, is DGGITQSPKYLFRKEGQNVTLSCEQNLNHDAMYWYRQDPGQGLRLIYYSQIVNDFQKGDIAEGYSVSREKKESFPLTVTSAQKNPTAFYLCASSSTVHEAFFGQGTRLTVV.